This T cell receptor (beta chain) was observed in a study of response to subunit inactivated influenza vaccine. Overall study findings and caveats: The study's authors posited that every seasonal influenza vaccination enlists few new T cells.

Only a few counts were recorded for this clonotype. Antigen specificity is unknown. MiXCR was run by TCRdb on the RT-PCR reads, yielding one entry per CDR3 protein. The sample comprises about 700,000 distinct CDR3 sequences, roughly 13% of which are singletons, and less than 7% rests with the top ten. V dropped 4 bases and J dropped 0 bases, with 7 bases sitting between them. The CDR3 has 14 residues. Germline CDR1 and CDR2: LNHDA and SQIVND (reference sequence). The sequences come from PBMCs from blood, collected around two weeks before vaccination. V is TRBV19 and J is TRBJ2-1; D remains unclear. The clonotype originates from a man over 45 who received an inactivated influenza vaccine. As DNA, the CDR3 is TGTGCCAGTAGTAACCAGCACTCCTACAATGAGCAGTTCTTC. Translation: CASSNQHSYNEQFF.